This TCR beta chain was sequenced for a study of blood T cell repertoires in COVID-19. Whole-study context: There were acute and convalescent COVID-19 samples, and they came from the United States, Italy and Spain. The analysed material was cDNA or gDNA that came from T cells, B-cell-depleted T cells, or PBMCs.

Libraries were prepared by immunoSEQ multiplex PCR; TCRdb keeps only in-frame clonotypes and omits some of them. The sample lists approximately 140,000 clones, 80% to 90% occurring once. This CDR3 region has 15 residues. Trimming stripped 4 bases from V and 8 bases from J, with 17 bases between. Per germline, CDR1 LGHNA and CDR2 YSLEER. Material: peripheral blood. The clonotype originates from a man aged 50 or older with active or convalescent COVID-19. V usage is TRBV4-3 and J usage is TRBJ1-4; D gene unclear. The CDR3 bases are TGCGCCAGCAGCCCGCGGGAGGGAGTCGGGGAAAAACTGTTTTTT. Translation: CASSPREGVGEKLFF.